A single sample gave rise to the 20 T cell receptor beta chains below, sequenced in a study of T cell responses to AZD1222 COVID-19 vaccine. Profiling relied on immunoSEQ multiplex PCR, and the TCRdb table lists in-frame clones only, not all of them. This table has 100,000 to 140,000 clones, 75% to 90% appearing once. Sample: peripheral blood, taken on day 0 of AZD1222 vaccination. The receptors derive from an adult in good health.

The gene calls are TRBV21-1 and TRBJ2-7; the table's TRBD2 call for D was not verified on the DNA. TRBV21-1 is an annotated pseudogene. This CDR3 spans 18 amino acids. CDR3 DNA: TGTGCCAGCAGCAAAGTTACGCGGGGGGCAACTTACTCCTACGAGCAGTACTTC. Translated, it gives CASSKVTRGATYSYEQYF.

This chain joins TRBV30 and TRBJ1-2; D is ambiguous. V was shortened by 0 bases and J by 1 base, with 9 bases between the two germline ends. This CDR3 has 14 residues. Germline V gene sequence: CDR1 GTSNPN, CDR2 SVGIG (reference sequence). The CDR3 region has the DNA TGTGCCTGGAGTGTACTGGAGCTTAACTATGGCTACACCTTC. Amino acids: CAWSVLELNYGYTF. The full variable domain, in which reference TRBV30 and TRBJ1-2 provide the parts outside the CDR3, is SQTIHQWPATLVQPVGSPLSLECTVEGTSNPNLYWYRQAAGRGLQLLFYSVGIGQISSEVPQNLSASRPQDRQFILSSKKLLLSDSGFYLCAWSVLELNYGYTFGSGTRLTVV.

V is TRBV28 and J is TRBJ1-5; D is unresolved. V was cut by 5 bases and J by 0 bases, with 11 bases left in between. The germline CDR1 and CDR2 sequences are MDHEN and SYDVKM. The CDR3 runs to 15 residues. The CDR3 nucleotides are TGTGCCAGCAGTCCGCCTGCAGGTAGCAATCAGCCCCAGCATTTT. Its protein product is CASSPPAGSNQPQHF.

The genes are TRBV7-3 and TRBJ2-2; TRBD2 matches 9 bases. With 1 base clipped from V and 5 bases from J, the junction kept 11 bases outside the gene matches. Germline CDR1 is SGHTA and CDR2 is FQGTGA. The CDR3 has 18 residues. The CDR3 here is CASSLNPRGGASTGELFF. For the CDR3, the DNA is TGTGCCAGCAGCTTAAACCCTCGCGGGGGGGCATCGACCGGGGAGCTGTTTTTT.

The chain carries TRBV13 and TRBJ2-1; D perhaps matches TRBD1 (6 bases). CDR1 PRHDT and CDR2 FYEKMQ come from the germline V gene (reference sequence). The CDR3 has 13 amino acids. The germline V and J ends were trimmed by 8 bases and 5 bases, with 13 bases remaining between them. As DNA, the CDR3 is TGTGCCAGCGGAACAGGGCTGAACAATGAGCAGTTCTTC. It specifies CASGTGLNNEQFF.

The V gene is TRBV3-1 (or the pseudogene TRBV3-2), the J gene TRBJ1-2; D may be TRBD1 (5 bases). The CDR3 runs 16 residues. Trimming left V 4 bases short and J 0 bases short, with 15 bases between. Germline V gene lookup returns CDR1 LGHDT and CDR2 YNNKEL (reference sequence). DNA for the CDR3: TGTGCCAGCAGCCTCATTGGGGCCCGATCTAACTATGGCTACACCTTC. This encodes CASSLIGARSNYGYTF.

In DNA form, the CDR3 reads TGTGCCAGCAGCTCGTTAGGCAATGAGCAGTTCTTC. Amino acids: CASSSLGNEQFF. V is TRBV5-4 and J is TRBJ2-1; D unresolved. The CDR3 sequence is 12 residues long. Germline CDR1 and CDR2: SGHNT and YYREEE (reference sequence). V gave up 3 bases and J gave up 6 bases, with 7 bases separating them.

This clone was observed a few times. The chain recombines TRBV6-2 or TRBV6-3 with TRBJ2-3, with TRBD1 as a possible D gene (6 bases). The CDR3 consists of 14 residues. The V end lost 5 bases, the J end lost 8 bases, and 17 bases lay between the germline ends. Per the germline V gene, CDR1 is MNHEY and CDR2 is SVGEGT. The CDR3 region has the DNA TGTGCCAGCAGTGGACAGCCTGTTAGGGGTACGCAGTATTTT. It specifies CASSGQPVRGTQYF.

The J gene is TRBJ1-5, the V gene TRBV19; D is unresolved. CDR1 is LNHDA and CDR2 is SQIVND in the germline V gene (reference sequence). Trimming cost V 3 bases and J 2 bases, with 11 bases left between them. There are 15 residues in the CDR3. The chain's CDR3 is CASSISRGRNQPQHF. CDR3 DNA: TGTGCCAGTAGTATCTCCCGAGGTCGCAATCAGCCCCAGCATTTT.

The chain recombines TRBV28 with TRBJ2-7; no firm D call. Germline V lookup: CDR1 MDHEN, CDR2 SYDVKM. CDR3 size: 16 residues. Trimming took off 8 bases at V and 2 bases at J, with 22 bases between the two ends. CDR3 sequence (DNA): TGTGCCAGCTTGTCTCCAACCAGGAGAAAAGCCTACGAGCAGTACTTC. Translation: CASLSPTRRKAYEQYF. Together with reference TRBV28 and TRBJ2-7, the CDR3 gives the full variable domain: DVKVTQSSRYLVKRTGEKVFLECVQDMDHENMFWYRQDPGLGLRLIYFSYDVKMKEKGDIPEGYSVSREKKERFSLILESASTNQTSMYLCASLSPTRRKAYEQYFGPGTRLTVT.

The chain has TRBV27 and TRBJ1-2, with 11 bases lining up with TRBD1. CDR1 MNHEY and CDR2 SMNVEV come from the germline V gene (reference sequence). The CDR3 is 14 amino acids. V gave up 2 bases and J gave up 4 bases; unmatched junction bases: 0. DNA for the CDR3: TGTGCCAGCAGTTTAGGGACAGGGGGCTATGGCTACACCTTC. Translation gives CASSLGTGGYGYTF.

CDR3 coding DNA: TGTGCCAGCAGCCAAGAACGAAGGGGTACTGGGGCCAACGTCCTGACTTTC. This codes for CASSQERRGTGANVLTF. The rearrangement links TRBV4-2 to TRBJ2-6; D is possibly TRBD1 (5 bases). The CDR3 is 17 residues long. Germline values: CDR1 LGHNA, CDR2 YNFKEQ. The V and J ends lost 0 bases and 2 bases respectively, with 11 bases between them.

This clone was counted only a few times. The chain carries TRBV5-6 and TRBJ2-1, with TRBD1 as a possible D gene (6 bases). Germline V gene data show CDR1 as SGHDT and CDR2 as YYEEEE. The V end lost 2 bases, the J end lost 5 bases, and 14 bases lay between the germline ends. The CDR3 loop spans 15 amino acids. The CDR3 sequence: CASSFGGQSNNEQFF. DNA for the CDR3: TGTGCCAGCAGCTTTGGCGGACAGTCGAACAATGAGCAGTTCTTC.

The gene calls are TRBV28 and TRBJ2-2; 7 nucleotides align to TRBD2. CDR3 length: 18 amino acids. J was trimmed by 0 bases and V by 6 bases; bases with no gene match: 13. Germline V lookup: CDR1 MDHEN, CDR2 SYDVKM. CDR3 protein: CASSWLQSGDANTGELFF. CDR3 coding DNA: TGTGCCAGCAGCTGGCTACAGAGCGGGGATGCGAACACCGGGGAGCTGTTTTTT.

V is TRBV18 and J is TRBJ1-6; 9 bases align to TRBD1. CDR1 and CDR2 (germline): KGHSH, LQKENI. This CDR3 is 14 amino acids long. Trimming at V came to 3 bases and at J to 10 bases, leaving 4 bases not matched to a gene. The chain's CDR3 is CASSPGQGRSPLHF. Written as DNA, the CDR3 is TGTGCCAGCTCACCGGGACAGGGACGGTCACCCCTCCACTTT.

V usage is TRBV5-6 and J usage is TRBJ2-7, with TRBD1 matching over 9 bases. The CDR3 contains 15 residues. The V gene end was trimmed by 0 bases and the J gene end by 6 bases; junction bases not matched to a gene: 7. Germline CDR1 reads SGHDT; CDR2 reads YYEEEE. CDR3 protein: CASSLVGTGSLEQYF. CDR3 sequence (DNA): TGTGCCAGCAGCTTGGTTGGGACAGGGAGCCTCGAGCAGTACTTC.

The chain recombines TRBV5-4 with TRBJ2-1, with 7 bases fitting TRBD1. Germline lookup yields CDR1 SGHNT and CDR2 YYREEE (reference sequence). CDR3 size: 13 residues. Trimming cost V 6 bases and J 9 bases; bases outside gene matches: 9. CDR3 DNA: TGTGCCAGCACCAAAATACAGGGGCGTGAGCAGTTCTTC. It specifies CASTKIQGREQFF.

This clone came up once. V and J are TRBV27 and TRBJ2-5; TRBD1 agrees at 7 bases. The J segment lost 4 bases and the V segment lost 8 bases, leaving 13 bases of the junction unmatched. The germline CDR1 and CDR2 sequences are MNHEY and SMNVEV (reference sequence). The CDR3 loop spans 15 amino acids. The DNA of the CDR3 is TGTGCCAGCCTATCGTTGACAGGGAAAGGAGAGACCCAGTACTTC. Protein: CASLSLTGKGETQYF.

The chain couples TRBV6-9 to TRBJ1-6, with D maybe TRBD1 (6 bases). Trimming stripped 2 bases from V and 4 bases from J, with 15 bases between. The germline gives CDR1 MNHGY, CDR2 SVAAGI. The CDR3 totals 17 residues. CDR3 residues: CASSYDSRGSYNSPLHF. The CDR3 region has the DNA TGTGCCAGCAGTTATGATAGCAGGGGCAGTTATAATTCACCCCTCCACTTT.

This clone was detected only a few times. Other DNA sequences in the sample encode the same CDR3. The chain links TRBV29-1 to TRBJ2-7, with a tentative D call TRBD2 (5 bases). Germline loops: CDR1 SQVTM, CDR2 ANQGSEA. This CDR3 comprises 11 residues. V lost 3 bases to trimming and J lost 2 bases, with 5 bases between them. The CDR3 region has the DNA TGCAGCGTTGACGGGACCTACGAGCAGTACTTC. Protein product: CSVDGTYEQYF.